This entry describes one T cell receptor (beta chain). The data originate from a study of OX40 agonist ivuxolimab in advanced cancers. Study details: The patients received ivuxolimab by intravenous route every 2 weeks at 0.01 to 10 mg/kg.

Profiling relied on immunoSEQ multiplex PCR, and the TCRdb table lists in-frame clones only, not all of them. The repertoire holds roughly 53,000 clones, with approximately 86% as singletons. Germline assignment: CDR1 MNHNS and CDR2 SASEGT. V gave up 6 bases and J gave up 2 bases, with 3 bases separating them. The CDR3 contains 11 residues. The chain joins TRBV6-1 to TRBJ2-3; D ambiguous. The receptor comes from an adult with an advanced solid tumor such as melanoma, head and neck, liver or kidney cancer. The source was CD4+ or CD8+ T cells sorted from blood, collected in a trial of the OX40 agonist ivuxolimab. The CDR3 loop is CASRITDTQYF. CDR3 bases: TGTGCCAGCAGAATCACAGATACGCAGTATTTT.